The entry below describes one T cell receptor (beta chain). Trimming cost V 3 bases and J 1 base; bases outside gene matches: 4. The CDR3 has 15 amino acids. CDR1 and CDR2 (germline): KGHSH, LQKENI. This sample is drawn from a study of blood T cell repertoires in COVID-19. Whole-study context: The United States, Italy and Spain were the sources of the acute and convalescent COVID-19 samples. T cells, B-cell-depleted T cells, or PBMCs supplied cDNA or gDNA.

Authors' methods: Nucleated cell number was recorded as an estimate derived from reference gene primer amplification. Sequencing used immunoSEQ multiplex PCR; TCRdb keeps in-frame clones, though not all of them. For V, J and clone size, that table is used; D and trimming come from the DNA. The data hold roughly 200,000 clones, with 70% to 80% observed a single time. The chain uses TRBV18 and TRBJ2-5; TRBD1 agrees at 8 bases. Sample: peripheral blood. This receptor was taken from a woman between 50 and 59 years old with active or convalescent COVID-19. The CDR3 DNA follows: TGTGCCAGCTCACCCGGGACAGGAGGCCAAGAGACCCAGTACTTC. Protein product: CASSPGTGGQETQYF.